A single sample gave rise to the 24 T cell receptor beta chains below, sequenced in a study of T-cell memory formation after mild COVID-19. MiXCR, applied by TCRdb to the 5' RACE reads, yields one record per CDR3 protein. The data hold about 620,000 distinct CDR3 sequences, with 15% to 20% observed a single time. Specimen: PBMCs or a T cell subset sorted from them (not recorded which). The receptors here all came from an adult woman who had mild COVID-19 (a few samples of this study predate the infection). Cell type and time point are not known.

The V gene is TRBV3-1, the J gene TRBJ2-5; 8 positions agree with TRBD2. Looked up from germline, CDR1 is LGHDT and CDR2 is YNNKEL (reference sequence). The CDR3 is made up of 18 amino acids. Unmatched junction bases numbered 18, after V lost 4 bases and J lost 5 bases. CDR3: CASSPPPGGTRWKETQYF. The CDR3 bases are TGTGCCAGCAGCCCGCCGCCCGGCGGGACTAGGTGGAAGGAGACCCAGTACTTC.

This sequence joins TRBV5-1 and TRBJ2-1; 7 bases are shared with TRBD1. Germline CDR1 and CDR2: SGHRS and YFSETQ. The CDR3 has 16 residues. V lost 6 bases, J lost 0 bases, and 9 bases stayed unmatched. The CDR3: CASTRPTGRSYNEQFF. The CDR3 DNA follows: TGCGCCAGCACCCGCCCGACAGGGCGCTCCTACAATGAGCAGTTCTTC.

This clonotype was counted a few times. This rearrangement joins TRBV6-2 or TRBV6-3 to TRBJ1-4; D is unresolved. The CDR3 length is 15 residues. Germline loops: CDR1 MNHEY, CDR2 SVGEGT. Trimming shortened V by 0 bases and J by 8 bases, and 13 bases separated the two germline ends. The CDR3 DNA reads TGTGCCAGCAGTTACTCTGAGGGCCCCGCAGAAAAACTGTTTTTT. Translating gives CASSYSEGPAEKLFF.

This clonotype was recorded a few times. The V and J genes are TRBV19 and TRBJ2-2, with D possibly matching TRBD2 (6 bases). This CDR3 region has 15 residues. Per the germline V gene, CDR1 is LNHDA and CDR2 is SQIVND (reference sequence). The V and J ends lost 7 bases and 1 base respectively, with 13 bases between them. This chain's CDR3 is CASTLGGVNTGELFF. The CDR3 region has the DNA TGTGCCAGTACCCTCGGAGGGGTGAACACCGGGGAGCTGTTTTTT. Supplemented by reference TRBV19 and TRBJ2-2, the full variable domain reads DGGITQSPKYLFRKEGQNVTLSCEQNLNHDAMYWYRQDPGQGLRLIYYSQIVNDFQKGDIAEGYSVSREKKESFPLTVTSAQKNPTAFYLCASTLGGVNTGELFFGEGSRLTVL.

The V call is TRBV7-9, the J call TRBJ2-2; the D gene is possibly TRBD2 (6 bases). CDR1 is SEHNR and CDR2 is FQNEAQ in the germline V gene (reference sequence). The CDR3 is 15 amino acids. V gave up 5 bases and J gave up 3 bases, with 13 bases separating them. CDR3 coding DNA: TGTGCCAGCAGCCGCGGGGCTAGCGACACCGGGGAGCTGTTTTTT. Amino acid sequence: CASSRGASDTGELFF.

The chain combines TRBV12-3 or TRBV12-4 with TRBJ2-1; 7 bases match TRBD2. V shed 1 base, J shed 1 base, and the junction held 4 bases outside the gene matches. The CDR3 contains 16 residues. The CDR3 DNA is TGTGCCAGCAGTTTAGATGCGGGAGTGTCCTACAATGAGCAGTTCTTC. Its translation is CASSLDAGVSYNEQFF.

Only a few counts were recorded for this clonotype. The chain couples TRBV4-3 to TRBJ2-7, with D unresolved. The CDR3 runs 14 residues. Germline V gene data show CDR1 as LGHNA and CDR2 as YSLEER. Deletions cut 0 bases from V and 5 bases from J, with 11 bases between. CDR3 amino acids: CASSQEVLAHEQYF. The CDR3 nucleotides read TGCGCCAGCAGCCAAGAGGTACTGGCCCACGAGCAGTACTTC.

The chain recombines TRBV19 with TRBJ1-1; D is uncertain. The CDR3 extends over 13 amino acids. The V end lost 9 bases, the J end lost 2 bases, and 13 bases lay between the germline ends. Looked up from germline, CDR1 is LNHDA and CDR2 is SQIVND (reference sequence). CDR3 nucleotides: TGTGCCAGCGGACGGCAGACCAACACTGAAGCTTTCTTT. Its translation: CASGRQTNTEAFF.

V is TRBV4-2 and J is TRBJ2-2; D might be TRBD2 (6 bases). Germline V gives CDR1 LGHNA, CDR2 YNFKEQ. V lost 7 bases to trimming and J lost 0 bases, with 12 bases between them. CDR3 length equals 15 residues. The CDR3 loop reads CASNRGNANTGELFF. In DNA form, the CDR3 reads TGTGCCAGCAATCGGGGGAACGCGAACACCGGGGAGCTGTTTTTT.

This clonotype has just a few counts. This chain connects TRBV3-1 to TRBJ1-1, with D possibly being TRBD1 (6 bases). V was clipped by 5 bases and J by 4 bases, with 23 bases between them. Germline V gives CDR1 LGHDT, CDR2 YNNKEL (reference sequence). CDR3 length: 17 residues. In DNA form, the CDR3 reads TGTGCCAGCAGCGGAAGAAGCGTGGGGGCAGGCCGCACTGAAGCTTTCTTT. Its protein product is CASSGRSVGAGRTEAFF.

The J gene is TRBJ2-1, the V gene TRBV7-9; the match to TRBD2 covers 10 bases. CDR1 and CDR2 (germline): SEHNR, FQNEAQ (reference sequence). The CDR3 covers 23 residues. V dropped 0 bases and J dropped 9; count of bases not matched to a gene: 29. The CDR3, as DNA: TGTGCCAGCAGCTTAGCCACAGCTTTGCAGGGCCTAGCGGGAGTATCGGAGGGTGGTGAGCAGTTCTTC. Residues: CASSLATALQGLAGVSEGGEQFF.

The genes are TRBV29-1 and TRBJ2-4; D may be TRBD1 (5 bases). Between the trimmed V and J ends, which lost 7 bases and 5 bases, there was a span of 9 bases. This CDR3 comprises 11 residues. Germline CDR1 reads SQVTM; CDR2 reads ANQGSEA. The CDR3 sequence is CSGQTENIQYF. The CDR3 DNA follows: TGCAGCGGGCAGACAGAAAACATTCAGTACTTC.

This clonotype occurred a few times. The chain has TRBV6-4 and TRBJ2-2; 9 bases align to TRBD1. The CDR3 spans 16 residues. Unmatched junction bases numbered 7, after V lost 2 bases and J lost 6 bases. Germline CDR1 reads MRHNA; CDR2 reads SNTAGT. CDR3 residues: CASSDDGTGHPGELFF. The CDR3 DNA follows: TGTGCCAGCAGTGACGACGGGACAGGGCACCCCGGGGAGCTGTTTTTT.

The genes are TRBV27 and TRBJ1-2; 7 bases align to TRBD1. V was pared by 3 bases and J by 2 bases, with 0 bases of the junction left unmatched. The CDR3 totals 13 residues. Germline CDR1 is MNHEY and CDR2 is SMNVEV (reference sequence). CDR3 residues: CASSFRGNYGYTF. The CDR3 coding sequence is TGTGCCAGCAGTTTCAGGGGGAACTATGGCTACACCTTC.

This clonotype has more than one count but fewer than ten. The chain employs TRBV2 and TRBJ2-7, with D unresolved. Germline assignment: CDR1 SNHLY and CDR2 FYNNEI. Trimming pared 6 bases from V and 2 bases from J, leaving 8 bases between. CDR3 length: 12 amino acids. The CDR3 protein is CASSHIPYEQYF. CDR3 nucleotides: TGTGCCAGCAGCCATATACCCTACGAGCAGTACTTC.

V usage is TRBV9 and J usage is TRBJ2-3; 12 bases align to TRBD2. The V gene end was trimmed by 2 bases and the J gene end by 4 bases; junction bases not matched to a gene: 8. The CDR3 extends over 17 amino acids. Germline V gives CDR1 SGDLS, CDR2 YYNGEE. The CDR3 coding sequence is TGTGCCAGCAGCGTCGGGATACTAGCGGGAGGTGCAGATACGCAGTATTTT. Translating gives CASSVGILAGGADTQYF.

Only a few counts were recorded for this clonotype. The chain joins TRBV20-1 to TRBJ2-5, with D possibly TRBD2 on 7 matching bases. V was pared by 5 bases and J by 1 base, with 17 bases between. The length of the CDR3 is 15 residues. Germline-derived CDR1 and CDR2 are DFQATT and SNEGSKA (reference sequence). The CDR3, as DNA: TGCAGTGCTGGGGGCCAGGGACTAACCCAAGAGACCCAGTACTTC. Amino acid sequence: CSAGGQGLTQETQYF.

This chain uses TRBV6-1 with TRBJ2-5; 8 bases are shared with TRBD2. Germline CDR1 is MNHNS and CDR2 is SASEGT. This CDR3 comprises 13 residues. The V and J ends lost 8 bases and 5 bases, in that order; junction bases with no gene match: 7. The chain's CDR3 is CASGLALAETQYF. The CDR3 DNA reads TGTGCCAGCGGACTAGCTTTAGCGGAGACCCAGTACTTC.

This rearrangement joins TRBV7-2 to TRBJ2-1; D not resolved. Germline V lookup: CDR1 SGHTA, CDR2 FQGNSA. Trimming pared 1 base from V and 6 bases from J, leaving 13 bases between. This CDR3 contains 15 residues. CDR3 bases: TGTGCCAGCAGCTTAGAACGGCTCAAAGCCAATGAGCAGTTCTTC. Protein product: CASSLERLKANEQFF.

The chain combines TRBV30 with TRBJ2-7; perhaps D is TRBD1 or TRBD2 (6 bases each). CDR3 length equals 13 residues. Trimming shortened V by 7 bases and J by 1 base, and 14 bases separated the two germline ends. The germline V gene has CDR1 GTSNPN and CDR2 SVGIG (reference sequence). In DNA form, the CDR3 reads TGTGCCTTCCACAGGAGGGGGTCCTACGAGCAGTACTTC. Translated, it gives CAFHRRGSYEQYF.

The CDR3 is CATSDLAGSGGTQYF. CDR3 coding DNA: TGTGCCACCAGTGATTTGGCCGGGAGCGGCGGGACCCAGTACTTC. V is TRBV24-1 and J is TRBJ2-5, with D maybe TRBD2 (6 bases). The CDR3 contains 15 residues. With 0 bases removed from V and 7 bases from J, the gap between germline ends came to 14 bases. The germline V gene encodes CDR1 KGHDR and CDR2 SFDVKD.

This clonotype was observed a few times. The chain recombines TRBV27 with TRBJ2-7; D unresolved. Between the trimmed V and J ends, which lost 3 bases and 3 bases, there was a span of 9 bases. The germline V gene has CDR1 MNHEY and CDR2 SMNVEV (reference sequence). The CDR3 is 13 residues long. The CDR3 region has the DNA TGTGCCAGCAGTTTCAACCGGATCTACGAGCAGTACTTC. As protein: CASSFNRIYEQYF.

The chain recombines TRBV7-2 with TRBJ2-5; 9 bases align to TRBD2. J was trimmed by 3 bases and V by 5 bases; bases with no gene match: 16. The CDR3 has 18 residues. From germline, CDR1 is SGHTA and CDR2 FQGNSA. CDR3 sequence: CASSLWVGSGRQEETQYF. Written as DNA, the CDR3 is TGTGCCAGCAGCCTCTGGGTCGGTAGCGGGAGACAGGAAGAGACCCAGTACTTC.

The J gene is TRBJ2-5, the V gene TRBV6-1; TRBD2 aligns across 8 bases. Germline CDR1 reads MNHNS; CDR2 reads SASEGT. The ends lost 5 bases at V and 4 bases at J; junction bases unmatched: 6. The CDR3 loop spans 14 amino acids. In DNA form, the CDR3 reads TGTGCCAGCAGTACGCGGGGGGTCCGAGAGACCCAGTACTTC. Translating it yields CASSTRGVRETQYF.